This entry describes one TCR beta chain. As yet, its antigen is unknown. This entry belongs to a study of immune cell composition in non-small cell lung cancer. V lost 2 bases, J lost 2 bases, and 7 bases lay in between. The germline gives CDR1 MNHEY, CDR2 SMNVEV (reference sequence). This CDR3 contains 14 residues. Findings of the study overall: Squamous lung tumours showed higher top 10 clone scores and clonality than adenocarcinomas.

Using immunoSEQ multiplex PCR, the repertoire was profiled, and TCRdb retains in-frame clones only, with some absent. Of 10,000 or so clones listed, less than 80% are singletons. The sequence was collected from a human donor with non-small cell lung cancer. The chain couples TRBV27 to TRBJ1-5; no firm D call. What was sequenced was lung tumor tissue. The CDR3 loop is CASSLRVGNQPQHF. CDR3 in DNA: TGTGCCAGCAGTTTAAGGGTAGGCAATCAGCCCCAGCATTTT.